These 27 T cell receptor beta chains were all obtained from the same sample, sequenced in a study of blood T cell repertoires in COVID-19. Assay used: immunoSEQ multiplex PCR; TCRdb lists only in-frame clones, some missing. In the table there are 200,000 to 250,000 clones, around 81% of which are singletons. The sequencing sample was made of peripheral blood. These receptors were collected from a woman in her 70s with acute or convalescent COVID-19.

The CDR3 loop reads CASSAGTSGTNEQFF. The DNA of the CDR3 is TGTGCCAGCAGCGCCGGGACTAGCGGGACTAATGAGCAGTTCTTC. V gene TRBV11-1 combines with J gene TRBJ2-1; 13 bases fit TRBD2. This CDR3 spans 15 amino acids. V dropped 5 bases and J dropped 7; count of bases not matched to a gene: 5. Looked up from germline, CDR1 is SGHAT and CDR2 is FQDESV (reference sequence).

This chain connects TRBV6-5 to TRBJ2-7, with D hard to call. In germline, CDR1 is MNHEY, CDR2 SVGAGI. Trimming took off 0 bases at V and 3 bases at J, with 3 bases between the two ends. This CDR3 spans 12 amino acids. Here the CDR3 DNA reads TGTGCCAGCAGTTACTCTCTCTACGAGCAGTACTTC. As protein: CASSYSLYEQYF.

The J gene is TRBJ2-5, the V gene TRBV7-2; 7 nucleotides agree with TRBD1. Trimming cost V 2 bases and J 3 bases; bases outside gene matches: 3. Germline CDR1 is SGHTA and CDR2 is FQGNSA. This CDR3 region has 14 residues. The CDR3 DNA reads TGTGCCAGCAGCTTAAAGGGGGCGGAAGAGACCCAGTACTTC. As protein: CASSLKGAEETQYF.

V and J are TRBV20-1 and TRBJ1-1; D gene unclear. The CDR3 covers 16 residues. Germline V gives CDR1 DFQATT, CDR2 SNEGSKA (reference sequence). Trimming shortened V by 3 bases and J by 0 bases, and 17 bases separated the two germline ends. CDR3 region: CSASPPTRTLNTEAFF. DNA of the CDR3: TGCAGTGCTAGTCCTCCGACCCGGACTCTGAACACTGAAGCTTTCTTT.

The chain employs TRBV28 and TRBJ1-2; TRBD1 is a possible D gene (5 bases). CDR1 is MDHEN, CDR2 SYDVKM, per germline. The CDR3 runs 13 residues. V lost 7 bases to trimming and J lost 6 bases, with 15 bases between them. CDR3 coding DNA: TGTGCCAGCAACCGCCTGGGACTCCATGGCTACACCTTC. Protein product: CASNRLGLHGYTF.

The chain carries TRBV28 and TRBJ1-1, with D hard to call. Trimming shortened V by 6 bases and J by 5 bases, and 13 bases separated the two germline ends. Germline V gene sequence: CDR1 MDHEN, CDR2 SYDVKM. CDR3 length: 13 amino acids. The CDR3 DNA follows: TGTGCCAGCAGCGGAGGTTTGCGGACTGAAGCTTTCTTT. Translation: CASSGGLRTEAFF. The variable domain in full, with the rest retrieved from reference TRBV28 and TRBJ1-1, is DVKVTQSSRYLVKRTGEKVFLECVQDMDHENMFWYRQDPGLGLRLIYFSYDVKMKEKGDIPEGYSVSREKKERFSLILESASTNQTSMYLCASSGGLRTEAFFGQGTRLTVV.

This clone has just a few counts. The chain joins TRBV5-8 to TRBJ1-5, with TRBD1 matching over 9 bases. There are 19 residues in the CDR3. Germline V gives CDR1 SGHTS, CDR2 YDEGEE. V lost 0 bases to trimming and J lost 4 bases; unmatched junction nucleotides: 14. CDR3 residues: CASSLAGGQGGRRNQPQHF. In nucleotides, the CDR3 is TGTGCCAGCAGCTTGGCCGGGGGACAGGGAGGGAGGCGGAATCAGCCCCAGCATTTT.

The table lists this clone with a count of one. The chain has TRBV11-2 and TRBJ2-7; D might be TRBD1 (6 bases). Germline V CDR1 and CDR2: SGHAT, FQNNGV. V was clipped by 5 bases and J by 3 bases, with 14 bases between them. CDR3 size: 14 residues. Here the CDR3 DNA reads TGTGCCAGCAGCGCCTTTGACAGGCTCTACGAGCAGTACTTC. It encodes CASSAFDRLYEQYF. Variable domain in full (rest from reference TRBV11-2 and TRBJ2-7): EAGVAQSPRYKIIEKRQSVAFWCNPISGHATLYWYQQILGQGPKLLIQFQNNGVVDDSQLPKDRFSAERLKGVDSTLKIQPAKLEDSAVYLCASSAFDRLYEQYFGPGTRLTVT.

The rearrangement joins TRBV6-5 to TRBJ1-1; no reliable D call. V shed 5 bases and J shed 5 bases, with 9 bases lying between them. This CDR3 spans 12 amino acids. The germline gives CDR1 MNHEY, CDR2 SVGAGI. Written as DNA, the CDR3 is TGTGCCAGCAGTCGCGCGGAGACTGAAGCTTTCTTT. It translates to CASSRAETEAFF.

The chain joins TRBV7-9 to TRBJ2-1; 7 bases align to TRBD2. J lost 2 bases, V lost 6 bases, and 7 bases had no gene match. The CDR3 extends over 15 amino acids. Germline V gene lookup returns CDR1 SEHNR and CDR2 FQNEAQ (reference sequence). The CDR3: CASSLGGRPYNEQFF. The DNA for the CDR3 is TGTGCCAGCAGTTTGGGCGGGAGACCCTACAATGAGCAGTTCTTC.

The V call is TRBV2, the J call TRBJ1-6; 10 positions match TRBD1. The CDR3 length is 16 residues. Germline trimming cut 3 bases from V and 7 bases from J; bases unmatched to any gene: 6. The V gene's germline CDR1 is SNHLY and CDR2 FYNNEI. The CDR3 DNA reads as TGTGCCAGCAGTGATTCTCGGGGACAGGGGAATTCACCCCTCCACTTT. This sequence encodes CASSDSRGQGNSPLHF.

The chain combines TRBV3-1 (or the pseudogene TRBV3-2) with TRBJ1-1; 7 bases align to TRBD1. The CDR3 consists of 15 residues. CDR1 LGHDT and CDR2 YNNKEL come from the germline V gene (reference sequence). Trimming removed 1 base from V and 3 bases from J; junction bases left unmatched: 5. CDR3 protein: CASSQATGPYTEAFF. The CDR3 nucleotides read TGTGCCAGCAGCCAAGCGACAGGGCCCTACACTGAAGCTTTCTTT.

V gene TRBV28 combines with J gene TRBJ1-5, with TRBD1 matching over 10 bases. V gave up 5 bases and J gave up 8 bases; unmatched junction bases: 6. This CDR3 is 14 amino acids long. Germline V gene sequence: CDR1 MDHEN, CDR2 SYDVKM. The CDR3 reads CASSPGTGVEPQHF. CDR3 in DNA: TGTGCCAGCAGTCCCGGGACAGGGGTTGAGCCCCAGCATTTT.

This chain links TRBV6-1 with TRBJ2-7; 8 nucleotides line up with TRBD2. Germline CDR1 MNHNS, CDR2 SASEGT. Trimming removed 2 bases from V and 2 bases from J; junction bases left unmatched: 8. There are 16 residues in the CDR3. CDR3 in amino acids: CASSEFAGGVPYEQYF. The CDR3 region has the DNA TGTGCCAGCAGTGAATTTGCGGGAGGAGTCCCCTACGAGCAGTACTTC.

This chain links TRBV10-3 with TRBJ2-3; 7 bases agree with TRBD1. The CDR3 spans 15 residues. The V and J ends lost 2 bases and 1 base, in that order; junction bases with no gene match: 3. Germline CDR1 ENHRY, CDR2 SYGVKD. CDR3 DNA: TGTGCCATCAGTGAGCAACAGGGGCGCACAGATACGCAGTATTTT. Translation: CAISEQQGRTDTQYF.

The genes are TRBV5-3 and TRBJ2-3; possibly TRBD2 for D (7 bases). TRBV5-3 is given ORF status, its function remaining uncertain. The CDR3 is made up of 17 amino acids. V lost 5 bases and J 5 bases, leaving 24 bases between the germline ends. The CDR3 DNA is TGTGCCAGAAGACCTATAGGGGGAGGGCCGGGAAAAGATACGCAGTATTTT. Its translation is CARRPIGGGPGKDTQYF.

The rearrangement uses TRBV10-3 and TRBJ2-1; tentative D call: TRBD2 (5 bases). From germline, CDR1 is ENHRY and CDR2 SYGVKD. V was pared by 2 bases and J by 7 bases, with 6 bases between. There are 12 residues in the CDR3. The CDR3 nucleotides are TGTGCCATCAGTGAGGAGGGTAATGAGCAGTTCTTC. Encoded protein: CAISEEGNEQFF.

This chain joins TRBV3-1 (or the pseudogene TRBV3-2) and TRBJ2-2; 11 bases match TRBD2. V lost 4 bases, J lost 1 base, and 2 bases stayed unmatched. Germline lookup yields CDR1 LGHDT and CDR2 YNNKEL (reference sequence). There are 16 residues in the CDR3. The CDR3 sequence is CASSRLAGGNTGELFF. In DNA form, the CDR3 reads TGTGCCAGCAGCCGGCTAGCGGGAGGGAACACCGGGGAGCTGTTTTTT.

The V gene is TRBV5-6, the J gene TRBJ2-7, with 7 bases matching TRBD2. Trimming removed 2 bases from V and 2 bases from J; junction bases left unmatched: 1. Germline CDR1 reads SGHDT; CDR2 reads YYEEEE. The CDR3 covers 13 residues. The CDR3 nucleotides are TGTGCCAGCAGCTTACTAGCGACCTACGAGCAGTACTTC. Its protein is CASSLLATYEQYF.

The chain joins TRBV6-5 to TRBJ2-1, with TRBD2 matching over 7 bases. Germline-derived CDR1 and CDR2 are MNHEY and SVGAGI. CDR3 length equals 15 residues. The V segment lost 0 bases and the J segment 8 bases; nucleotides outside the gene matches: 7. CDR3 protein: CASSYSWEGHYEQFF. CDR3 sequence (DNA): TGTGCCAGCAGTTACTCGTGGGAGGGCCATTATGAGCAGTTCTTC.

This clone was observed once. The chain has TRBV5-4 and TRBJ2-5, with TRBD1 identical over 12 bases. After removal of 0 bases from V and 4 bases from J, the junction contained 7 bases not matched to a gene. Germline CDR1 reads SGHNT; CDR2 reads YYREEE (reference sequence). The length of the CDR3 is 17 residues. The CDR3 reads CASSLVFGTGGGETQYF. CDR3 DNA: TGTGCCAGCAGCTTGGTATTCGGGACAGGGGGCGGAGAGACCCAGTACTTC.

This clone was picked up a small number of times. This chain joins TRBV15 and TRBJ1-6; D is unclear. CDR3 length: 14 residues. The V gene's germline CDR1 is LNHNV and CDR2 YYDKDF (reference sequence). With 5 bases removed from V and 0 bases from J, the gap between germline ends came to 5 bases. CDR3 in DNA: TGTGCCACCAGCCCGAGCTCCTATAATTCACCCCTCCACTTT. Translation: CATSPSSYNSPLHF. The whole variable domain, filled in from reference TRBV15 and TRBJ1-6, reads DAMVIQNPRYQVTQFGKPVTLSCSQTLNHNVMYWYQQKSSQAPKLLFHYYDKDFNNEADTPDNFQSRRPNTSFCFLDIRSPGLGDTAMYLCATSPSSYNSPLHFGNGTRLTVT.

V and J are TRBV3-1 (or the pseudogene TRBV3-2) and TRBJ2-2; 7 bases align to TRBD1. Per germline, CDR1 LGHDT and CDR2 YNNKEL (reference sequence). V shed 4 bases, J shed 1 base, and the junction held 0 bases outside the gene matches. This CDR3 is 14 amino acids long. CDR3: CASSRQGNTGELFF. In nucleotides, the CDR3 is TGTGCCAGCAGCCGACAGGGGAACACCGGGGAGCTGTTTTTT.

The chain carries TRBV6-1 and TRBJ1-1; 7 positions match TRBD1. With V trimmed by 2 bases and J by 4 bases, 4 bases remained unmatched. Germline CDR1 is MNHNS and CDR2 is SASEGT. The CDR3 length is 14 residues. The CDR3 protein is CASSEPNRGTEAFF. In DNA form, the CDR3 reads TGTGCCAGCAGTGAACCAAACAGGGGCACTGAAGCTTTCTTT.

The J gene is TRBJ2-6, the V gene TRBV5-6, with unresolved D. Germline V gene lookup returns CDR1 SGHDT and CDR2 YYEEEE. V was pared by 1 base and J by 3 bases, with 8 bases between. The CDR3 is 15 residues long. The CDR3 DNA is TGTGCCAGCAGCTTGCCGGGTAGTGGGGCCAACGTCCTGACTTTC. Translating gives CASSLPGSGANVLTF.

This rearrangement joins TRBV24-1 to TRBJ2-1; TRBD2 agrees at 9 bases. The V gene's germline CDR1 is KGHDR and CDR2 SFDVKD. V trimming: 0 bases; J trimming: 6 bases; junction bases outside the gene matches: 5. CDR3 length: 16 residues. DNA of the CDR3: TGTGCCACCAGTGATTTGTCTAGCGGGATAGGCAATGAGCAGTTCTTC. This sequence encodes CATSDLSSGIGNEQFF.

The genes are TRBV3-1 (or the pseudogene TRBV3-2) and TRBJ1-5; 10 positions agree with TRBD1. The CDR3 is 14 amino acids. After removal of 4 bases from V and 9 bases from J, the junction contained 6 bases not matched to a gene. The germline V gene has CDR1 LGHDT and CDR2 YNNKEL (reference sequence). The CDR3 DNA reads as TGTGCCAGCAGCCCCGGGACAGGGGTAAGGCCCCAGCATTTT. The encoded protein is CASSPGTGVRPQHF.